Presented here are 16 T cell receptor beta chains from one specimen sequenced in a study of human T cells and chemical hapten exposure. Time point meaning: patch test 3, about 24 weeks after DPC sensitization. The treatment is: therapeutic diphenylcyclopropenone sensitization with weekly scalp DPC. TCRdb re-analysed the RACE reads in MiXCR, keeping a single row per CDR3 protein. Of over 55,000 distinct CDR3 sequences in the sample, 11% were seen once. This material consisted of whole blood, taken in connection with sensitization to the hapten diphenylcyclopropenone (DPC). These receptors were collected from a woman aged 45 to 65 with alopecia areata. Some clones in this sample may be carry-over from other donors' samples.

This sequence joins TRBV10-2 and TRBJ1-6; a weak D match, TRBD1 (6 bases). The CDR3 consists of 13 residues. V was clipped by 0 bases and J by 14 bases, with 11 bases between them. The germline V gene encodes CDR1 WSHSY and CDR2 SAAADI. CDR3 in DNA: TGCGCCAGCAGTGAGTCCAGGGGAGGGGCCCTCCACTTT. Residues: CASSESRGGALHF.

V is TRBV9 and J is TRBJ2-3; 8 positions agree with TRBD2. This CDR3 has 19 amino acids. Trimming cost V 0 bases and J 2 bases; bases outside gene matches: 14. The germline V gene encodes CDR1 SGDLS and CDR2 YYNGEE. The CDR3 loop is CASSVEAGEGTYSTDTQYF. In nucleotides, the CDR3 is TGTGCCAGCAGCGTAGAAGCGGGAGAAGGGACTTACTCCACAGATACGCAGTATTTT.

In this sample, this clonotype turned up many times. V and J are TRBV28 and TRBJ1-5; 8 bases map to TRBD1. Germline CDR1 and CDR2: MDHEN and SYDVKM. The CDR3 covers 15 residues. V was clipped by 10 bases and J by 6 bases; unmatched bases: 14. CDR3 in DNA: TGTGCCACCCGAGGACAGGGCCTAATTTCTCAGCCCCAGCATTTT. This sequence encodes CATRGQGLISQPQHF.

This clonotype was found many times. The chain couples TRBV20-1 to TRBJ1-1; 10 nucleotides align to TRBD1. The CDR3 totals 15 residues. Germline CDR1 is DFQATT and CDR2 is SNEGSKA (reference sequence). Germline trimming cut 0 bases from V and 4 bases from J; bases unmatched to any gene: 5. The CDR3 sequence: CSAREFGDRGTEAFF. As DNA, the CDR3 is TGCAGTGCTAGAGAGTTCGGGGACAGGGGCACTGAAGCTTTCTTT.

The sample holds many counts of this clonotype. This sequence joins TRBV5-4 and TRBJ2-7; D ambiguous. This CDR3 is 14 amino acids long. V dropped 2 bases and J dropped 2 bases, with 11 bases sitting between them. CDR1 is SGHNT, CDR2 YYREEE, per germline (reference sequence). The CDR3 DNA reads TGTGCCAGCAGCTTTCCTCAGGAGCCCTACGAGCAGTACTTC. Residues: CASSFPQEPYEQYF.

This clonotype was detected only a few times. This chain uses TRBV11-2 with TRBJ2-3; D is possibly TRBD2 (6 bases). V lost 1 base and J lost 2, with 16 bases in between. The V gene's germline CDR1 is SGHAT and CDR2 FQNNGV. This CDR3 contains 17 residues. The CDR3 DNA reads as TGTGCCAGCAGCTTAGTACTATCGGGACTGCTCACAGATACGCAGTATTTT. Translated, it gives CASSLVLSGLLTDTQYF. The entire variable domain, with the rest obtained from reference TRBV11-2 and TRBJ2-3, is as follows: EAGVAQSPRYKIIEKRQSVAFWCNPISGHATLYWYQQILGQGPKLLIQFQNNGVVDDSQLPKDRFSAERLKGVDSTLKIQPAKLEDSAVYLCASSLVLSGLLTDTQYFGPGTRLTVL.

This CDR3 is CASSRGQGAYGDTQYF. In nucleotides, the CDR3 is TGTGCCAGCAGTCGGGGACAGGGGGCTTACGGAGATACGCAGTATTTT. This chain joins TRBV25-1 and TRBJ2-3; TRBD1 aligns across 12 bases. V lost 5 bases and J lost 5; bases outside the gene matches: 8. The CDR3 contains 16 residues. CDR1 MGHDK and CDR2 SYGVNS come from the germline V gene. The whole variable domain, remainder taken from reference TRBV25-1 and TRBJ2-3, is EADIYQTPRYLVIGTGKKITLECSQTMGHDKMYWYQQDPGMELHLIHYSYGVNSTEKGDLSSESTVSRIRTEHFPLTLESARPSHTSQYLCASSRGQGAYGDTQYFGPGTRLTVL.

The V gene is TRBV6-6, the J gene TRBJ1-5; D gene uncertain. V shed 0 bases and J shed 6 bases, with 9 bases lying between them. The CDR3 spans 14 residues. Germline values: CDR1 MNHNY, CDR2 SVGAGI (reference sequence). CDR3 in DNA: TGTGCCAGCAGTTACTCGGCACTTACTCAGCCCCAGCATTTT. It encodes CASSYSALTQPQHF.

This clonotype came up many times. Here the CDR3 DNA reads TGTGCCAGCAGCTCGGGACAGGGGCTCTACAATGAGCAGTTCTTC. This codes for CASSSGQGLYNEQFF. J is TRBJ2-1 and V is TRBV11-2; 10 bases agree with TRBD1. Germline lookup yields CDR1 SGHAT and CDR2 FQNNGV. This CDR3 is built from 15 residues. J lost 3 bases, V lost 4 bases, and 3 bases had no gene match.

In its sample, this clonotype was seen a few times. The chain combines TRBV29-1 with TRBJ1-3, with D possibly being TRBD1 (6 bases). Trimming pared 6 bases from V and 4 bases from J, leaving 13 bases between. Per the germline V gene, CDR1 is SQVTM and CDR2 is ANQGSEA. CDR3 length equals 13 residues. The chain's CDR3 is CSVVQGAGNTIYF. The CDR3 DNA follows: TGCAGCGTCGTACAGGGCGCGGGAAACACCATATATTTT.

This clonotype was counted between two and nine times. This rearrangement joins TRBV27 to TRBJ1-1; no clear D gene. The length of the CDR3 is 15 residues. CDR1 MNHEY and CDR2 SMNVEV come from the germline V gene (reference sequence). V shed 6 bases and J shed 5 bases, with 19 bases lying between them. In nucleotides, the CDR3 is TGTGCCAGCAGCCCCGCGTTTGGAGGGTGGACTGAAGCTTTCTTT. It is translated as CASSPAFGGWTEAFF.

This clonotype has a handful of counts. CDR3 DNA sequence: TGTGCCATCAGTCGAGAAGGGCATTCACCCCTCCACTTT. This sequence encodes CAISREGHSPLHF. The chain is built from TRBV10-3 and TRBJ1-6; D ambiguous. The length of the CDR3 is 13 residues. Germline-derived CDR1 and CDR2 are ENHRY and SYGVKD. Trimming shortened V by 5 bases and J by 8 bases, and 10 bases separated the two germline ends.

This clonotype was recorded a few times. J is TRBJ2-6 and V is TRBV29-1; weak D call: TRBD1 (5 bases). The V gene lost 6 bases and the J gene lost 2 bases, with 8 bases spanning the gap. This CDR3 contains 13 residues. Germline CDR1 SQVTM, CDR2 ANQGSEA. CDR3 DNA: TGCAGCGTAGGACACCCTGGGGCCAACGTCCTGACTTTC. Protein product: CSVGHPGANVLTF.

This clonotype was detected only a few times. The chain combines TRBV7-8 with TRBJ1-5; D unresolved. Trimming removed 5 bases from V and 6 bases from J, with 8 bases in between. CDR3 length: 12 residues. The V gene's germline CDR1 is SGHVS and CDR2 FQNEAQ. The CDR3 DNA sequence: TGTGCCAGCAGCCCTACCGGTCAGCCCCAGCATTTT. Its protein product is CASSPTGQPQHF.

The V and J genes are TRBV6-2 or TRBV6-3 and TRBJ1-5, with 9 bases identical to TRBD1. The germline gives CDR1 MNHEY, CDR2 SVGEGT. The CDR3 loop spans 17 amino acids. V lost 6 bases and J lost 2; bases outside the gene matches: 11. In DNA, the CDR3 is TGTGCCAGCAGCCCCCGGGACAGGGTAGATGGCAATCAGCCCCAGCATTTT. As protein: CASSPRDRVDGNQPQHF.

The table lists this clonotype with many counts. The J gene is TRBJ2-2, the V gene TRBV20-1; 7 bases are shared with TRBD2. The CDR3 covers 15 residues. Germline values: CDR1 DFQATT, CDR2 SNEGSKA (reference sequence). J gave up 2 bases and V 1 base, and 4 bases lay outside the gene matches. This chain's CDR3 is CSARARLANTGELFF. CDR3 nucleotides: TGCAGTGCTAGAGCCCGACTAGCTAACACCGGGGAGCTGTTTTTT.